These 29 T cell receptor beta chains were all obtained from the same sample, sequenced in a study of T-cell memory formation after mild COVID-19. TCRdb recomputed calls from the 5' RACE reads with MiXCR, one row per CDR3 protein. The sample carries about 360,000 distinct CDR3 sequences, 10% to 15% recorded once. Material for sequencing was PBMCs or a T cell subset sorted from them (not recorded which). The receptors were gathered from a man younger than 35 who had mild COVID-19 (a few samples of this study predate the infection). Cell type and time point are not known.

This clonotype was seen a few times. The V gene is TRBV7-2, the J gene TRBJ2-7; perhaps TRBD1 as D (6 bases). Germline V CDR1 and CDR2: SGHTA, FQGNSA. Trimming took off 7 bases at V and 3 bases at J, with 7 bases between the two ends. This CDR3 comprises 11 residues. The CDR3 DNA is TGTGCCAGCAAGGACAGCTACGAGCAGTACTTC. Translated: CASKDSYEQYF.

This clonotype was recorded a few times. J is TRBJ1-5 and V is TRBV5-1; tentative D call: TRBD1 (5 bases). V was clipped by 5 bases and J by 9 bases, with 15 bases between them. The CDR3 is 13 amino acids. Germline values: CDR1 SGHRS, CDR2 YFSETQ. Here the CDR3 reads CASSPGHVGPQHF. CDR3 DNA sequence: TGCGCCAGCAGTCCAGGACATGTTGGGCCCCAGCATTTT.

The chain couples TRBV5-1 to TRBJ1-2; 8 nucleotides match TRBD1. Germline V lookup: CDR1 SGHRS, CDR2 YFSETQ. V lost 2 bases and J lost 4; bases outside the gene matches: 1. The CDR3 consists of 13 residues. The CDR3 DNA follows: TGCGCCAGCAGCTTACAGGGGGTCTATGGCTACACCTTC. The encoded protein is CASSLQGVYGYTF.

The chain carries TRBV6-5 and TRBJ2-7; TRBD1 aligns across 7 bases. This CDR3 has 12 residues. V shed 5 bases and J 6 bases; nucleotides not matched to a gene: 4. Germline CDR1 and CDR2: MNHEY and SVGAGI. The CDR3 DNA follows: TGTGCCAGCAGTAGGCCAGGGGGCGAGCAGTACGTC. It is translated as CASSRPGGEQYV.

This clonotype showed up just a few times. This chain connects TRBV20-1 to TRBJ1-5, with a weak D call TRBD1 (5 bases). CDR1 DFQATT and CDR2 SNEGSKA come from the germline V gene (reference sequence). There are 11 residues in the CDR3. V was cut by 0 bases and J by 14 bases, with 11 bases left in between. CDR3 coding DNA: TGCAGTGCTAGAGATAGGGCCAGGGAGCATTTT. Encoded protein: CSARDRAREHF.

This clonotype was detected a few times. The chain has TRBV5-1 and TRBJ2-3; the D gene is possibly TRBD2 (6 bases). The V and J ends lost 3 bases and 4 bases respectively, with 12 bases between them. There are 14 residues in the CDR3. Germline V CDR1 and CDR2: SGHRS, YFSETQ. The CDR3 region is CASSSNPGADTQYF. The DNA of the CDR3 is TGCGCCAGCAGCTCCAATCCGGGGGCAGATACGCAGTATTTT.

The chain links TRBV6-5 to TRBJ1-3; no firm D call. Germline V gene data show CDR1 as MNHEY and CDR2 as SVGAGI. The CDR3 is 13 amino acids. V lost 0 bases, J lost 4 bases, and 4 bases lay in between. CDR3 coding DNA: TGTGCCAGCAGTTACTCGGCAGGAAACACCATATATTTT. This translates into CASSYSAGNTIYF.

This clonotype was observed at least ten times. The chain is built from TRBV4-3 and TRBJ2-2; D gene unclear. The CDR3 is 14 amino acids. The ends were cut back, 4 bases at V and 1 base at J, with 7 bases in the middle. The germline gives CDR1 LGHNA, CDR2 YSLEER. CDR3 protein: CASSLTVNTGELFF. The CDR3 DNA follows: TGCGCCAGCAGCCTCACGGTGAACACCGGGGAGCTGTTTTTT.

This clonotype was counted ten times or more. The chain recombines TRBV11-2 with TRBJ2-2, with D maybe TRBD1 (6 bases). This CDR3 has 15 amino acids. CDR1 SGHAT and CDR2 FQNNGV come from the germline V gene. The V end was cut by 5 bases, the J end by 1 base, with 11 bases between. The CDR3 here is CASSEGQKNTGELFF. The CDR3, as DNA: TGTGCCAGCAGCGAGGGACAAAAGAACACCGGGGAGCTGTTTTTT.

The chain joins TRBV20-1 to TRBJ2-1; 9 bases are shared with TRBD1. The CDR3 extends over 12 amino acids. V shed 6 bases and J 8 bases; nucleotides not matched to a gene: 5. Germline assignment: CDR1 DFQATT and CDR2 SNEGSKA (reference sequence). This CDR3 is CSAPRTGDEQFF. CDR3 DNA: TGCAGTGCCCCCCGGACAGGGGATGAGCAGTTCTTC.

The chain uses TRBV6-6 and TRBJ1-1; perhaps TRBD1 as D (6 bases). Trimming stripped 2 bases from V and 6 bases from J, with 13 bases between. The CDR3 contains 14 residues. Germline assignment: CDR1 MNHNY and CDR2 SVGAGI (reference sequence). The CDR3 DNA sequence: TGTGCCAGCAGTTACGCGGCCGGGGGGCCTGAAGCTTTCTTT. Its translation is CASSYAAGGPEAFF.

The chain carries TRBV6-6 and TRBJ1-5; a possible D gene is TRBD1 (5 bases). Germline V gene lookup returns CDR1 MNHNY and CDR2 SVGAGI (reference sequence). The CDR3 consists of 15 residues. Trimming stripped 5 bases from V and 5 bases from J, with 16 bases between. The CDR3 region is CASSPRTLSDQPQHF. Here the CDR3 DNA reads TGTGCCAGCAGTCCCCGGACACTCTCCGATCAGCCCCAGCATTTT.

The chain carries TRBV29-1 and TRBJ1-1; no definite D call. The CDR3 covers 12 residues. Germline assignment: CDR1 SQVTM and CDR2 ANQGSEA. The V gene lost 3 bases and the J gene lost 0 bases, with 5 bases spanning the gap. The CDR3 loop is CSVDPMNTEAFF. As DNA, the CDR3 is TGCAGCGTTGACCCCATGAACACTGAAGCTTTCTTT.

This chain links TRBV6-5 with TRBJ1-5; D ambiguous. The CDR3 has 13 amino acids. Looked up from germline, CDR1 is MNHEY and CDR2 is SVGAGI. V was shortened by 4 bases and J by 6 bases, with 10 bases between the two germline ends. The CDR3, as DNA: TGTGCCAGCAGTTCTCAAGAGAGTCAGCCCCAGCATTTT. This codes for CASSSQESQPQHF.

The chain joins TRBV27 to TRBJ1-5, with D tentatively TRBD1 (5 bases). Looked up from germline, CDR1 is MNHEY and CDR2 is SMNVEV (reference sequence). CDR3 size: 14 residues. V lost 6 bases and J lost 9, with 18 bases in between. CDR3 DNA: TGTGCCAGCAGCACGTACGGGGCCGGGCTGCCCCAGCATTTT. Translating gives CASSTYGAGLPQHF.

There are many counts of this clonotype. As DNA, the CDR3 is TGTGCCAGCAGTCCCATGGGGCTTGAGACCCAGTACTTC. Encoded protein: CASSPMGLETQYF. The chain employs TRBV6-5 and TRBJ2-5; TRBD1 is a possible D gene (5 bases). This CDR3 comprises 13 residues. V gave up 5 bases and J gave up 5 bases, with 12 bases separating them. Germline V gene lookup returns CDR1 MNHEY and CDR2 SVGAGI.

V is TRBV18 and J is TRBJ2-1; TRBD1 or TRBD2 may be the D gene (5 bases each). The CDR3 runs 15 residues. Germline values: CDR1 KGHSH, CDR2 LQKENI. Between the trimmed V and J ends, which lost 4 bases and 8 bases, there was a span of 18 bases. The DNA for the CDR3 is TGTGCCAGCTCACGATCGACAGACCCCGGGGATGAGCAGTTCTTC. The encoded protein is CASSRSTDPGDEQFF.

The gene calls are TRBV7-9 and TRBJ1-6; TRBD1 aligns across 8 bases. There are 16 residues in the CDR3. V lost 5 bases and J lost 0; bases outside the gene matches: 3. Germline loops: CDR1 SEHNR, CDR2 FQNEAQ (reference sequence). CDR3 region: CASSETGGSYNSPLHF. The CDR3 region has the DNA TGTGCCAGCAGCGAAACAGGGGGCTCCTATAATTCACCCCTCCACTTT.

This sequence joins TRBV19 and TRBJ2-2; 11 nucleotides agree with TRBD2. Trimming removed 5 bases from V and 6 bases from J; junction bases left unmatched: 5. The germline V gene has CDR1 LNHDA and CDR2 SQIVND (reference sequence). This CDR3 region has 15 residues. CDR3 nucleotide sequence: TGTGCCAGTAGTGGACGACTAGCGGGGTCCGGGGAGCTGTTTTTT. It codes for CASSGRLAGSGELFF.

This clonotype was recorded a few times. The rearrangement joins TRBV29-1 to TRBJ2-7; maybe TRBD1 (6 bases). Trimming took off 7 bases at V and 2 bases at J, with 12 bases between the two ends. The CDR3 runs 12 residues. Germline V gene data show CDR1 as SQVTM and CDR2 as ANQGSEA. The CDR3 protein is CSAWTAPYEQYF. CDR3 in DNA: TGCAGCGCCTGGACAGCGCCCTACGAGCAGTACTTC.

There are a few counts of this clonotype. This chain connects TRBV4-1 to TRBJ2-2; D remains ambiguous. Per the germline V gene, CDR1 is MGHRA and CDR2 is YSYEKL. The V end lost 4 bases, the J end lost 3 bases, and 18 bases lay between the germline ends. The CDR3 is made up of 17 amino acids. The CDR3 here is CASSPPAWPPDTGELFF. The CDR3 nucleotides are TGCGCCAGCAGCCCCCCCGCGTGGCCCCCGGACACCGGGGAGCTGTTTTTT.

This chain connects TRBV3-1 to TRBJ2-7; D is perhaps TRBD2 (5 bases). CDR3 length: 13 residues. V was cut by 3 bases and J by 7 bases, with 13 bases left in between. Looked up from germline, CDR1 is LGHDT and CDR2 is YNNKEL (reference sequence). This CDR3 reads CASSQYPGWEQYV. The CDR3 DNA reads TGTGCCAGCAGCCAGTACCCGGGATGGGAGCAGTACGTC.

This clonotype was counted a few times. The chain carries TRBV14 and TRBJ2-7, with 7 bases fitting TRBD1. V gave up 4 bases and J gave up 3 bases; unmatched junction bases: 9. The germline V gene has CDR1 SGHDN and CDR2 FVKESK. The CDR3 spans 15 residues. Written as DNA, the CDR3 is TGTGCCAGCAGCCCACAGGGGCGCGGCGTCTACGAGCAGTACTTC. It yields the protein CASSPQGRGVYEQYF.

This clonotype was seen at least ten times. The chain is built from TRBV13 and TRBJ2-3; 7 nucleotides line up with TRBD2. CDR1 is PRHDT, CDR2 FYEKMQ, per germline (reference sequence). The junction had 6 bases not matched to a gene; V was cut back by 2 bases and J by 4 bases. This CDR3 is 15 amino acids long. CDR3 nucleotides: TGTGCCAGCAGCTTAAGCGGGGAGGGGCCAGATACGCAGTATTTT. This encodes CASSLSGEGPDTQYF.

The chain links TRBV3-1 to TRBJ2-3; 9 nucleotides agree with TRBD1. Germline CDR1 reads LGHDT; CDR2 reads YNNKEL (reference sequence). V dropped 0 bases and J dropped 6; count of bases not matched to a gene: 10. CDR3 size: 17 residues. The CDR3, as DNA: TGTGCCAGCAGCCAAGATGCGTCGGGACAGGGATCCGATACGCAGTATTTT. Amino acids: CASSQDASGQGSDTQYF.

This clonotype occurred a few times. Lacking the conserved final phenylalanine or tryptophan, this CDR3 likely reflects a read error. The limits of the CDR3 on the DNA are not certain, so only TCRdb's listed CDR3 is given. This CDR3 is CASSRDSHYRV. V gene TRBV4-2 combines with J gene TRBJ2-1; the DNA was not used to check the table's D call, TRBD2. Germline CDR1 and CDR2: LGHNA and YNFKEQ. The CDR3 length is 11 residues, termini included.

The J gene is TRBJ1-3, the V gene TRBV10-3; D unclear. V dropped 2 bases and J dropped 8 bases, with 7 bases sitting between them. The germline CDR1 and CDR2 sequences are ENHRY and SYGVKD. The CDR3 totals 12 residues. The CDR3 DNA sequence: TGTGCCATCAGTGAGGGGTTGGACACCATATATTTT. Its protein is CAISEGLDTIYF.

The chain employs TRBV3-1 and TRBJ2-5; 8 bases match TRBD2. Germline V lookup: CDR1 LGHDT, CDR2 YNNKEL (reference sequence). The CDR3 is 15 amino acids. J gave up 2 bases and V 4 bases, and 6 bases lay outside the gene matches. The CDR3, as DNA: TGTGCCAGCAGCCCCCTACTAGCGGCTCAAGAGACCCAGTACTTC. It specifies CASSPLLAAQETQYF.

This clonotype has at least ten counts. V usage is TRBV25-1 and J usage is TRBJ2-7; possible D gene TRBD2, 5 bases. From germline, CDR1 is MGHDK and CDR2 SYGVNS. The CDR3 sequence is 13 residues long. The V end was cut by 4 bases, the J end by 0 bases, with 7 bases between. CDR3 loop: CASSGESSYEQYV. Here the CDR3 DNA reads TGTGCCAGCAGTGGGGAGAGCTCCTACGAGCAGTACGTC.